This record concerns one TCR beta chain sequence. As yet, its antigen is unknown. Method: immunoSEQ multiplex PCR; TCRdb's copy keeps in-frame clones and lacks some. The sample shows some 70,000 clones, about nine tenths of them seen only once. The sample originates from a study of graft-versus-host responses after intestinal transplantation. Study information: Multivisceral, liver-intestinal, or isolated intestinal grafts were transplanted into recipients. After anti-thymocyte globulin induction, recipients took tacrolimus and steroids for roughly three years.

V lost 0 bases and J lost 8, with 10 bases in between. Germline V CDR1 and CDR2: SEHNR, FQNEAQ (reference sequence). The CDR3 sequence is 13 residues long. Study-wide points: GvH clonotypes were identified within recipient marrow, with a subset emerging first in ileum or blood. Those patients showing graft-donor T cell macrochimerism displayed high graft-versus-host to host-versus-graft clonal ratios in allografts.

V and J are TRBV7-9 and TRBJ1-1; D is unclear. This receptor was identified in a human donor who was the organ donor for an intestinal transplant. Source: unstimulated CD8+ T cells sorted from spleen or lymph node cells, taken before transplant. The CDR3 loop is CASSLALKVEAFF. The CDR3 DNA is TGTGCCAGCAGCTTAGCCCTCAAGGTAGAAGCTTTCTTT. Based on the CDR3 plus reference TRBV7-9 and TRBJ1-1, the full variable domain is DTGVSQNPRHKITKRGQNVTFRCDPISEHNRLYWYRQTLGQGPEFLTYFQNEAQLEKSRLLSDRFSAERPKGSFSTLEIQRTEQGDSAMYLCASSLALKVEAFFGQGTRLTVV.